The following is a T cell receptor (beta chain) sequence with its context. This clonotype was seen a single time. It has no known antigen specificity. Base qualities are missing; no much larger clone stands one base away. One read alone provides weak support. Library construction relied on RT-PCR. The sequencing machine was an Illumina HiSeq 2500. TCRdb's own reprocessing of the public reads used fastp at Q25 and MiXCR and kept productive beta chains. Each CDR3 protein appears once, grouped with its most common genes and DNA. This sample comprises 750,000 to 850,000 distinct CDR3 sequences, roughly 18% of them detected only once. Together, the top ten hold approximately 11% of the sample. The data stem from a study of response to subunit inactivated influenza vaccine (dated by TCRdb to between 2018 and 2020). About the full investigation: Deep quantitative profiling of the T cell receptor repertoire was used in the study to follow responses to a trivalent subunit inactivated influenza vaccine. Study-wide findings and limitations: According to the authors, only a limited number of new T cells may be recruited by each seasonal influenza vaccination.

V and J are truncated by 2 bases and 2 bases respectively, leaving an intervening sequence of 11 bases. The germline V gene encodes CDR1 MDHEN and CDR2 SYDVKM. Measured from the cysteine to the phenylalanine, the CDR3 is 15 residues long. The only DNA kept is the CDR3, 45 bases in frame from the first base. The sample here was PBMCs from blood, taken around 5 days after vaccination. This chain joins TRBV28 to TRBJ2-3; the D element could tentatively be TRBD1 or TRBD2, as 5 bases agree for each. The TCR was taken from a man aged 45-65 years who received an inactivated influenza vaccine. Donor details come from another sample of the same person, matched by shared clones. CDR3 sequence: CASSLMGRITDTQYF. The base sequence is TGTGCCAGCAGTTTAATGGGACGGATCACAGATACGCAGTATTTT. Reference TRBV28 and TRBJ2-3 proteins supply the regions before and after the CDR3; the full variable domain is: DVKVTQSSRYLVKRTGEKVFLECVQDMDHENMFWYRQDPGLGLRLIYFSYDVKMKEKGDIPEGYSVSREKKERFSLILESASTNQTSMYLCASSLMGRITDTQYFGPGTRLTVL.